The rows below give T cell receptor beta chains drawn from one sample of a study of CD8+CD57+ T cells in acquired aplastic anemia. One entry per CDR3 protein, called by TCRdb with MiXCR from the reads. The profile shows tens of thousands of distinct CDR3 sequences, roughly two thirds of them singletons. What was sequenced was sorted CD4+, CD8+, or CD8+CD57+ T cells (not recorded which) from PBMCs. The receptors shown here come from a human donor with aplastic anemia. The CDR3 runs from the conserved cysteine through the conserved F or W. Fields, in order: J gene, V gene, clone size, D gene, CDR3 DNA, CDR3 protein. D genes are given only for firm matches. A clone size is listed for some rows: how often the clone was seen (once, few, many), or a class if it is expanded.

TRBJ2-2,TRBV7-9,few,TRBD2,TGTGCCAGCAGCTTCGGCGGGAGTGCCGGGGAGCTGTTTTTT,CASSFGGSAGELFF
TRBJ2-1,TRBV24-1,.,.,TGTGCCACCAGTGATTTAGCGACGACCAGCTCCTACAATGGGCAGTTCTTC,CATSDLATTSSYNGQFF
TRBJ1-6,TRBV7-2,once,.,TGTGCCAGCAGCCCCATGATCGGACCCCTCCACTTT,CASSPMIGPLHF
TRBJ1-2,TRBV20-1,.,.,TGCAGTGCTAGTGCGGGGGAGGGCTATGGCTACACCTTC,CSASAGEGYGYTF
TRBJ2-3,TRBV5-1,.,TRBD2,TGCGCCAGCAGCTTTGAGTCGGGGGGTGGCACAGATACGCAGTATTTT,CASSFESGGGTDTQYF
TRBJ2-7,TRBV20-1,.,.,TGCAGTGCTAGCGCAGCCTACGAGCAGTACTTC,CSASAAYEQYF
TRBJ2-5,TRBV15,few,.,TGTGCCACCAGCTTAGGGACGGGGGGCGAGACCCAGTACTTC,CATSLGTGGETQYF
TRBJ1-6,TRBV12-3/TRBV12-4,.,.,TGTGCCAGCAGTCAGGGCCTTAATTCACCCCTCCACTTT,CASSQGLNSPLHF
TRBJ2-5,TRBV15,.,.,TGTGCCACCAGCCCCCAACGGAGGGCCCTACAGACCCAGTACTTC,CATSPQRRALQTQYF
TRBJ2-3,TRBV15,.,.,TGTGCCACCAGCAGAGTACTGACAGATACGCAGTATTTT,CATSRVLTDTQYF
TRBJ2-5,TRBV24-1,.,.,TGTGCCACCAGTGACAGTAAGAGGGGGGGACAAGAGACCCAGTACTTC,CATSDSKRGGQETQYF
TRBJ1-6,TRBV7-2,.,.,TGTGCCAGCAGCTTTTATGGTGATTCACCCCTCCACTTT,CASSFYGDSPLHF
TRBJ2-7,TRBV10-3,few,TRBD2,TGTGCCATCAGTGATGGTGGGACTAGCGTGTACGAGCAGTACTTC,CAISDGGTSVYEQYF
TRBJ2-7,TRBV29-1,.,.,TGCAGCGTAGTTCTCAGGGGACGAAACACCTACGAGCAGTACTTC,CSVVLRGRNTYEQYF
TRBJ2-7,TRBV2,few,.,TGTGCCAGCGCGGGGAGGAGCTACGAGCAGTACTTC,CASAGRSYEQYF
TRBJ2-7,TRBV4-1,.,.,TGCGCCAGCAGCCAAGCCAGGGGGGACGAGCAGTACTTC,CASSQARGDEQYF
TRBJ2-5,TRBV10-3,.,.,TGTGCCATCGGCCTAGAGGAGACCCAGTACTTC,CAIGLEETQYF
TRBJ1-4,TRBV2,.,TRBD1,TGTGCCAGCACGGGACAGAACAATGAAAAACTGTTTTTT,CASTGQNNEKLFF
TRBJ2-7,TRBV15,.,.,TGTGCCACCAGCAGGTGGGCCACCTACGAGCAGTACTTC,CATSRWATYEQYF
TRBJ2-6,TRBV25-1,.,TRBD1,TGTGCCAGCAGTGGGTGGGACAGGGTTTCCTCTGGGGCCAACGTCCTGACTTTC,CASSGWDRVSSGANVLTF